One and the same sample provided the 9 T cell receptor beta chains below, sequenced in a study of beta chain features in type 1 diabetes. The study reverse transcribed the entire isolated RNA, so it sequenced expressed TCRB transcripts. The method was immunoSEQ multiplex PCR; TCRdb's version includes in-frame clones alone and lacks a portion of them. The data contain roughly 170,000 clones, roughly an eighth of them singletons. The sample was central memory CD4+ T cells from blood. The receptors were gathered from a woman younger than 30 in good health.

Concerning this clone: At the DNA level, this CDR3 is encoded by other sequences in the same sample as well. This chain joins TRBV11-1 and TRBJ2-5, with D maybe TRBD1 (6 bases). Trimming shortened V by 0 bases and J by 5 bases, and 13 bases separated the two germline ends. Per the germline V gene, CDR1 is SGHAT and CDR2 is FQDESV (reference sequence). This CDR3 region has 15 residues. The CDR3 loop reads CASSLAAGAGETQYF. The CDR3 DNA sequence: TGTGCCAGCAGCTTAGCGGCAGGGGCCGGGGAGACCCAGTACTTC.

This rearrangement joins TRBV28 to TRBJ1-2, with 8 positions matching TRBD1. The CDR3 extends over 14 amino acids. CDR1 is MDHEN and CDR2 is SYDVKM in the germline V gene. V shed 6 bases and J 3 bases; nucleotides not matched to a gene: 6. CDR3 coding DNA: TGTGCCAGCAGAGGACAGGGAACCCACTATGGCTACACCTTC. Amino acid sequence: CASRGQGTHYGYTF.

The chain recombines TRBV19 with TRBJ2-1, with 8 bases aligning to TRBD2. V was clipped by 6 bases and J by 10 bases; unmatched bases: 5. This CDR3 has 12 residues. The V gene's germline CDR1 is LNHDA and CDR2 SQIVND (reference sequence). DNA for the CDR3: TGTGCCAGTAGCGGGGGGGGGAGAGAGCAGTTCTTC. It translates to CASSGGGREQFF.

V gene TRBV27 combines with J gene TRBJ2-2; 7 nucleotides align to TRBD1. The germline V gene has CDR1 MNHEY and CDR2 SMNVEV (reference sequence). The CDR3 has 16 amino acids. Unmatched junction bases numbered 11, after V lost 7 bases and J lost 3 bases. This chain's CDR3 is CASTLQWDSHTGELFF. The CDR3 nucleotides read TGTGCCAGCACCCTCCAATGGGACAGCCACACCGGGGAGCTGTTTTTT.

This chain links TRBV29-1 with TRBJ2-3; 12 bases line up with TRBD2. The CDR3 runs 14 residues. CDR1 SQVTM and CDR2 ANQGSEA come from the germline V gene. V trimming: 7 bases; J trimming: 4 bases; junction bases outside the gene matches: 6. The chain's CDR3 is CSALAGGPADTQYF. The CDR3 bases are TGCAGCGCTCTAGCGGGAGGGCCTGCAGATACGCAGTATTTT.

The chain's CDR3 is CASSFVGTSFYGYTF. The DNA for the CDR3 is TGTGCCAGCAGTTTCGTCGGGACATCTTTCTATGGCTACACCTTC. The chain carries TRBV28 and TRBJ1-2, with a tentative D call TRBD1 (6 bases). Germline-derived CDR1 and CDR2 are MDHEN and SYDVKM. The CDR3 runs to 15 residues. Trimming shortened V by 3 bases and J by 4 bases, and 15 bases separated the two germline ends.

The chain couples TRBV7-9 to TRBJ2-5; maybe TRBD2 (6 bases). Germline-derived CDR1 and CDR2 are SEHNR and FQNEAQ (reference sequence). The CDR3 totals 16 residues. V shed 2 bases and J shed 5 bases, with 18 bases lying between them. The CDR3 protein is CASSLIPTSLTETQYF. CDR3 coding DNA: TGTGCCAGCAGCTTAATACCGACTAGTCTCACCGAGACCCAGTACTTC.

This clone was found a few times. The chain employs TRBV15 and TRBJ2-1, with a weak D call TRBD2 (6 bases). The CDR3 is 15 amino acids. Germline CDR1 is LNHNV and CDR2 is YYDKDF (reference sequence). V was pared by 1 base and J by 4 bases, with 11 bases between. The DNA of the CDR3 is TGTGCCACCAGCAGAGTAGGACTACAATACAATGAGCAGTTCTTC. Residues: CATSRVGLQYNEQFF.

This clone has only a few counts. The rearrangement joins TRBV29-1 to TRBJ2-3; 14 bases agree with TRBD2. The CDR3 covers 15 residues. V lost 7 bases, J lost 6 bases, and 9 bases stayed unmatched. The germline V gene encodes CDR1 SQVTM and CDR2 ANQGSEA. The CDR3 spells CSARLAGGPTDTQYF. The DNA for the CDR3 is TGCAGCGCCCGACTAGCGGGAGGGCCCACGGATACGCAGTATTTT.